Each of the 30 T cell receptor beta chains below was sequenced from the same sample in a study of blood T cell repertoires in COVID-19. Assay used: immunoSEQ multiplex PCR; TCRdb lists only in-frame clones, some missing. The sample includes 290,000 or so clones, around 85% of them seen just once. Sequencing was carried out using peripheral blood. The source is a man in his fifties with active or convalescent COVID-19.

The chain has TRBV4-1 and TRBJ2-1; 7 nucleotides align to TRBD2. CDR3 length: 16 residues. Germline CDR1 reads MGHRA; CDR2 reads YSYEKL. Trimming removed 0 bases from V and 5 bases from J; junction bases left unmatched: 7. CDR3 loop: CASSQDLLADNNEQFF. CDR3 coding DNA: TGCGCCAGCAGCCAAGACCTCCTAGCGGATAACAATGAGCAGTTCTTC.

The CDR3 DNA reads as TGTGCCAGCAGACCCGGGACACTGAACACCGGGGAGCTGTTTTTT. This encodes CASRPGTLNTGELFF. The chain is built from TRBV2 and TRBJ2-2; TRBD1 might be the D (6 bases). The CDR3 runs to 15 residues. V lost 6 bases, J lost 1 base, and 12 bases lay in between. Germline-derived CDR1 and CDR2 are SNHLY and FYNNEI.

Here the CDR3 reads CASSVGLAGVGRNEQFF. The CDR3, as DNA: TGTGCCAGCAGCGTAGGCCTAGCGGGAGTCGGACGGAATGAGCAGTTCTTC. The V call is TRBV9, the J call TRBJ2-1, with 10 bases that match TRBD2. This CDR3 has 17 residues. Germline trimming cut 0 bases from V and 7 bases from J; bases unmatched to any gene: 10. The germline CDR1 and CDR2 sequences are SGDLS and YYNGEE.

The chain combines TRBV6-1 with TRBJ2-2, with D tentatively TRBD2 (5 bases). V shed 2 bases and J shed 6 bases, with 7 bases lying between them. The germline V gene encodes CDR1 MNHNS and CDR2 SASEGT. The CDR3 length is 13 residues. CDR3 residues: CASSERGPGELFF. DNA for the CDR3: TGTGCCAGCAGTGAACGAGGGCCCGGGGAGCTGTTTTTT.

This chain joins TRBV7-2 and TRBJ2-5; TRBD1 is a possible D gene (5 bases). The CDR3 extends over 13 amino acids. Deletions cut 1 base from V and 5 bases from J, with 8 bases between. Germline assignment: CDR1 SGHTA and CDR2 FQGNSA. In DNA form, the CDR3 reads TGTGCCAGCAGCTTAGGCAGGGTGGAGACCCAGTACTTC. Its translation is CASSLGRVETQYF.

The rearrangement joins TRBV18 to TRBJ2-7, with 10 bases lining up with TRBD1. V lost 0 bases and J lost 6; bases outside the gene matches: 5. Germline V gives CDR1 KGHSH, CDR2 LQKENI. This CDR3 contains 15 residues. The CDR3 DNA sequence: TGTGCCAGCTCACCACCTAGTCGACAGGGGGCCGAGCAGTACTTC. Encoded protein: CASSPPSRQGAEQYF.

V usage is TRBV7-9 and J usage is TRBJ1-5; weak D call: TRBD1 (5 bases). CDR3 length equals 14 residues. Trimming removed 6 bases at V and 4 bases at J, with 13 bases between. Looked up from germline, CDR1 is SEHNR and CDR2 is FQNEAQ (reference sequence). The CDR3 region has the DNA TGTGCCAGCAGATCGATTCAGGGTAATCAGCCCCAGCATTTT. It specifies CASRSIQGNQPQHF.

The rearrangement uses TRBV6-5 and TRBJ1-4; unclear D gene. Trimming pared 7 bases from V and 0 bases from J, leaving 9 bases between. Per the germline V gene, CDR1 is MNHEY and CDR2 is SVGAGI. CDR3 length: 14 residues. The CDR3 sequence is CASKIGATNEKLFF. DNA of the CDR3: TGTGCCAGCAAGATCGGGGCAACTAATGAAAAACTGTTTTTT.

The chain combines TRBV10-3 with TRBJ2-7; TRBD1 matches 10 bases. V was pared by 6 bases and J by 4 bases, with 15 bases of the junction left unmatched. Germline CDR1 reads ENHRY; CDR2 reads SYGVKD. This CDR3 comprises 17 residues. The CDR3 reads CAISQKSGTGDGYEQYF. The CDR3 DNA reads TGTGCCATCAGCCAGAAGTCCGGGACAGGGGATGGATACGAGCAGTACTTC.

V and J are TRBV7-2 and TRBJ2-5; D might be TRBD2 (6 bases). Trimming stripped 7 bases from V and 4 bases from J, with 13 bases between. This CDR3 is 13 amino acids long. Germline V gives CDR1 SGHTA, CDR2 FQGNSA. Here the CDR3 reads CASTLRGGETQYF. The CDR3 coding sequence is TGTGCCAGCACCTTGCGGGGAGGAGAGACCCAGTACTTC.

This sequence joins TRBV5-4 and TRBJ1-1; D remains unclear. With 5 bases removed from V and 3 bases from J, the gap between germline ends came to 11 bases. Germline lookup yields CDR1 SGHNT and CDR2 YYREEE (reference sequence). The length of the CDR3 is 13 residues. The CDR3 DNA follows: TGTGCCAGCAGTTTAGGAGGTCACACTGAAGCTTTCTTT. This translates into CASSLGGHTEAFF.

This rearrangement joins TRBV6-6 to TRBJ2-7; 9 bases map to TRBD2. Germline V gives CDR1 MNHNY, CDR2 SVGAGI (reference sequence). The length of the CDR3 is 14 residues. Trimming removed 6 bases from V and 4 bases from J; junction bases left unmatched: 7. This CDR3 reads CASRGSSGTYEQYF. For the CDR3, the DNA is TGTGCCAGCAGGGGGTCTAGCGGGACTTACGAGCAGTACTTC.

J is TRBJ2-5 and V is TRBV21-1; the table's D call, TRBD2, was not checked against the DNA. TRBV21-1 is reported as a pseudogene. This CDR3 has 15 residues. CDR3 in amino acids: CASSKAGTSAGTQYF. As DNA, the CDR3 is TGTGCCAGCAGCAAAGCGGGGACTAGCGCAGGGACCCAGTACTTC.

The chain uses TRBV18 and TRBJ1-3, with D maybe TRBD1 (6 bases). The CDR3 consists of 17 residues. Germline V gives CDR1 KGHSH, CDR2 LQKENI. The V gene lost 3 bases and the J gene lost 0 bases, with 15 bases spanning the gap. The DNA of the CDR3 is TGTGCCAGCTCACCTCCAACAGGGACCTTCTCTGGAAACACCATATATTTT. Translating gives CASSPPTGTFSGNTIYF.

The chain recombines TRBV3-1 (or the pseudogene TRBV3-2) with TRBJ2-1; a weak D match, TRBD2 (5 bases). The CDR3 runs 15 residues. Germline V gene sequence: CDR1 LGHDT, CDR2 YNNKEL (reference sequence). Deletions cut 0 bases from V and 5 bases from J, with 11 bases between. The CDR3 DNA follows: TGTGCCAGCAGCCAAGATATTCTAGCCCACAATGAGCAGTTCTTC. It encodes CASSQDILAHNEQFF.

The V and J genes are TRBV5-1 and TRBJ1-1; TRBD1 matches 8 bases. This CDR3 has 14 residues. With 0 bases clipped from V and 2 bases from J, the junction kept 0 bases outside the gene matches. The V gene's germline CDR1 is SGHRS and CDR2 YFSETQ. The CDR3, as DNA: TGCGCCAGCAGCTTGGCAGGGGGCAACACTGAAGCTTTCTTT. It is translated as CASSLAGGNTEAFF.

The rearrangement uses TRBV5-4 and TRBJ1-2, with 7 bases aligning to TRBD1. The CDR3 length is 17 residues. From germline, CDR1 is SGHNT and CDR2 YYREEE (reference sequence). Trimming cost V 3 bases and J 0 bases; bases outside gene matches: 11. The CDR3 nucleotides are TGTGCCAGCAGCTCCGGGACAGCGTTCCTCACTAACTATGGCTACACCTTC. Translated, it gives CASSSGTAFLTNYGYTF.

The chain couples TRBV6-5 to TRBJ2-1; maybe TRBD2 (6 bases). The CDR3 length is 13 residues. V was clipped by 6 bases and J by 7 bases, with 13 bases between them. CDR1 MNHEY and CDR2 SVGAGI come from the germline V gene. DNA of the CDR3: TGTGCCAGCAGAGGCCTGGGACTTAATGAGCAGTTCTTC. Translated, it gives CASRGLGLNEQFF.

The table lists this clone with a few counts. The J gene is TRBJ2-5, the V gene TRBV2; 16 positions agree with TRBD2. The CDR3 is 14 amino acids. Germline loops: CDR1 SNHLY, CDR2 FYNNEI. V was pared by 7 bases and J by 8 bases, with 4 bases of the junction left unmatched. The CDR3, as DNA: TGTGCCAGCACCGGGACTAGCGGGAGGGATACCCAGTACTTC. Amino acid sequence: CASTGTSGRDTQYF.

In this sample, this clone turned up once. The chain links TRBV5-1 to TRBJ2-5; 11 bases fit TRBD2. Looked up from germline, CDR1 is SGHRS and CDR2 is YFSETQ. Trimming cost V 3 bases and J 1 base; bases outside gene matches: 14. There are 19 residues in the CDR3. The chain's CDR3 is CASSYRPGTSGSTQETQYF. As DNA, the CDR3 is TGCGCCAGCAGCTATCGTCCCGGGACTAGCGGTTCTACCCAAGAGACCCAGTACTTC.

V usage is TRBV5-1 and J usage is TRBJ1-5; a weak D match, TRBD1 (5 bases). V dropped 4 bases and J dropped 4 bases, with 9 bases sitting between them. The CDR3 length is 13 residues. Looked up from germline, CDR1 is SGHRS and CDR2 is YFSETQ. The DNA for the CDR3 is TGCGCCAGCAGCCGGGAGGGGAATCAGCCCCAGCATTTT. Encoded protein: CASSREGNQPQHF.

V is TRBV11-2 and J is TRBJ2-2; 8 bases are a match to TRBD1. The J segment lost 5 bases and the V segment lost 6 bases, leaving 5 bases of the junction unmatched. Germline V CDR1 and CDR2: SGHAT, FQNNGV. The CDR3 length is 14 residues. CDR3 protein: CASRSGQGTGELFF. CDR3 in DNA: TGTGCCAGCAGATCAGGACAGGGAACCGGGGAGCTGTTTTTT.

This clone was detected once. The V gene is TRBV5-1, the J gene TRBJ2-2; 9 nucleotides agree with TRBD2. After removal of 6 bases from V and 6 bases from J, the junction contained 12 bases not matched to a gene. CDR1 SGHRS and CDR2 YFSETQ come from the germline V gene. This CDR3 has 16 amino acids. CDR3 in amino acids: CASTAGGPGFAGELFF. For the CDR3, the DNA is TGCGCCAGCACTGCGGGAGGGCCAGGTTTTGCCGGGGAGCTGTTTTTT.

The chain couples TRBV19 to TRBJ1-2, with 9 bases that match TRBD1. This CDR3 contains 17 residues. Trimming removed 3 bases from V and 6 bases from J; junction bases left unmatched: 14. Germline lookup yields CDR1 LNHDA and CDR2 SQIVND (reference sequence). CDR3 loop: CASSMGVPGQGYDGYTF. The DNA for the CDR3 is TGTGCCAGTAGTATGGGCGTCCCGGGACAGGGATACGATGGCTACACCTTC.

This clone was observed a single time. The CDR3 sequence: CASSWDTYGELFF. The CDR3 coding sequence is TGTGCCAGCAGTTGGGACACATACGGGGAGCTGTTTTTT. V gene TRBV6-2 or TRBV6-3 combines with J gene TRBJ2-2; D may be TRBD1 (6 bases). Germline V CDR1 and CDR2: MNHEY, SVGEGT. The germline V and J ends were trimmed by 4 bases and 7 bases, with 10 bases remaining between them. This CDR3 spans 13 amino acids.

CDR3: CASSERGGMAKNIQYF. For the CDR3, the DNA is TGCGCCAGCAGTGAGAGGGGAGGGATGGCCAAAAACATTCAGTACTTC. The chain uses TRBV10-2 and TRBJ2-4; 7 positions match TRBD2. This CDR3 comprises 16 residues. V shed 2 bases, J shed 1 base, and the junction held 5 bases outside the gene matches. CDR1 and CDR2 (germline): WSHSY, SAAADI.

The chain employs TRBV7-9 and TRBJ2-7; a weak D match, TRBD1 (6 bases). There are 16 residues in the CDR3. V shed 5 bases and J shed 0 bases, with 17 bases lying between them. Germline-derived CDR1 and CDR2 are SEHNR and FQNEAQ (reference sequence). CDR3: CASSQGGQTSSYEQYF. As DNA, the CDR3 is TGTGCCAGCAGCCAGGGTGGACAGACAAGCTCCTACGAGCAGTACTTC.

The CDR3 DNA is TGTGCCAGCAGCGAGGGAGACAGGAATGAAGCTTTCTTT. As protein: CASSEGDRNEAFF. The V gene is TRBV9, the J gene TRBJ1-1; tentative D call: TRBD1 (6 bases). Germline assignment: CDR1 SGDLS and CDR2 YYNGEE. The CDR3 runs to 13 residues. Trimming left V 3 bases short and J 7 bases short, with 13 bases between.

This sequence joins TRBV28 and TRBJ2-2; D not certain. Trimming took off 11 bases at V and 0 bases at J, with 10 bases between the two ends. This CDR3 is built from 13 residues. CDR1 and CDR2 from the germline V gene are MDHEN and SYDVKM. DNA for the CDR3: TGTGCCGTACAGAATGCGAACACCGGGGAGCTGTTTTTT. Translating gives CAVQNANTGELFF.

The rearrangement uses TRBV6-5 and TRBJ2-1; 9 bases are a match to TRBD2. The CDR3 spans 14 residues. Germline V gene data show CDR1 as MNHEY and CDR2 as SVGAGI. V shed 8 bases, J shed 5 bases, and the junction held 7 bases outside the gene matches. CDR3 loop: CASQTSGGHNEQFF. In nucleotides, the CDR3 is TGTGCCAGCCAGACTAGCGGAGGTCACAATGAGCAGTTCTTC.